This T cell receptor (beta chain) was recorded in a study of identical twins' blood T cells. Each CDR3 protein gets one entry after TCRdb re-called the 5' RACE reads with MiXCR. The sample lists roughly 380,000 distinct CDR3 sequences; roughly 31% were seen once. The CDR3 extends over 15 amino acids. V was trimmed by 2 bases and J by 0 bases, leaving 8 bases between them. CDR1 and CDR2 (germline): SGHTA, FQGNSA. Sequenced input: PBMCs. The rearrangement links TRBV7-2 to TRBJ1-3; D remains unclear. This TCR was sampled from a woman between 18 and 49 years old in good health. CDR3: CASSLRRNSGNTIYF. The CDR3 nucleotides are TGTGCCAGCAGCTTAAGGCGTAACTCTGGAAACACCATATATTTT.